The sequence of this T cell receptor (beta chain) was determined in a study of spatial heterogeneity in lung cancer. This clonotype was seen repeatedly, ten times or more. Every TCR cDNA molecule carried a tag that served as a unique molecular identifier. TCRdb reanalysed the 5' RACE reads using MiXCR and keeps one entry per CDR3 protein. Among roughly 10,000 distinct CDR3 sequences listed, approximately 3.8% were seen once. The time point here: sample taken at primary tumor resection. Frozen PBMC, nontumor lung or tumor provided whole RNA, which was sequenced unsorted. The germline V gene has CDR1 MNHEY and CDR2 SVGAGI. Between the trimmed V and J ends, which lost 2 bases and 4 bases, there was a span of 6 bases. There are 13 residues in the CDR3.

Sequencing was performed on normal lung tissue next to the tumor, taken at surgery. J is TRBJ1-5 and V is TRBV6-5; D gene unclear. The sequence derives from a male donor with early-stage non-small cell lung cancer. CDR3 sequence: CASSYGGNQPQHF. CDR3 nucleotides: TGTGCCAGCAGTTACGGAGGGAATCAGCCCCAGCATTTT.